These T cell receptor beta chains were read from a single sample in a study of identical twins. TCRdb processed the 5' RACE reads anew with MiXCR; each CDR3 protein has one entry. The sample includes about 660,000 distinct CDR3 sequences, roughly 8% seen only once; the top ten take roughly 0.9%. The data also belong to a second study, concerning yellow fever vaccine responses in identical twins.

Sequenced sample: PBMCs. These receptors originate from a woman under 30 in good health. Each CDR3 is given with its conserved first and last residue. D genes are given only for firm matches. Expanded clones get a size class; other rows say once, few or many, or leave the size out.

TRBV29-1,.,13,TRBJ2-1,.,CSVFDRTNNEQFF,TGCAGCGTTTTTGACAGGACTAACAATGAGCAGTTCTTC
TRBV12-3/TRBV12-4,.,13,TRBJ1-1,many,CASGNRRNTEAFF,TGTGCCAGCGGGAACAGGCGAAACACTGAAGCTTTCTTT
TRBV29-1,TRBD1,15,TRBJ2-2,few,CSVETTGWNTGELFF,TGCAGCGTTGAGACGACAGGGTGGAACACCGGGGAGCTGTTTTTT
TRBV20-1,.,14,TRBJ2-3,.,CSATAGSVPDTQYF,TGCAGTGCTACCGCCGGGAGTGTCCCAGATACGCAGTATTTT
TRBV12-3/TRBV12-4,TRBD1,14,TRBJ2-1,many,CASSPTGQGNEQFF,TGTGCCAGCAGCCCCACCGGACAGGGTAATGAGCAGTTCTTC
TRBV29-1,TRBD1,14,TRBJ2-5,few,CSTNGQGGGETQYF,TGCAGCACAAACGGACAGGGGGGGGGAGAGACCCAGTACTTC
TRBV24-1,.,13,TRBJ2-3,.,CATSDLQAGQQYF,TGTGCCACCAGTGATTTGCAGGCTGGACAACAGTATTTT
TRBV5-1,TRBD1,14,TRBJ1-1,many,CASSATGGFTEAFF,TGCGCCAGCAGCGCGACAGGGGGGTTCACTGAAGCTTTCTTT
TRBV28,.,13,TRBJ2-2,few,CATPSPNTGELFF,TGTGCCACCCCGTCGCCGAACACCGGGGAGCTGTTTTTT
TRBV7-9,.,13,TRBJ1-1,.,CASSSPLATEAFF,TGTGCCAGCAGCTCCCCCCTGGCCACTGAAGCTTTCTTT
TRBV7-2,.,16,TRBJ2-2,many,CASSPRVRSTTGELFF,TGTGCCAGCAGCCCCCGGGTCCGCTCGACCACCGGGGAGCTGTTTTTT
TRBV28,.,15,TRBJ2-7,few,CASSYLGGEPYEQYF,TGTGCCAGCAGCTACCTAGGGGGAGAACCCTACGAGCAGTACTTC
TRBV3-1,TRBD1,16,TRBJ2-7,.,CASSQGQGSISYEQYF,TGTGCCAGCAGCCAAGGACAGGGGTCCATATCCTACGAGCAGTACTTC
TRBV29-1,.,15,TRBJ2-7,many,CSVSGSGQGLNEQYF,TGCAGCGTTTCCGGCTCCGGCCAGGGGTTAAATGAGCAGTACTTC
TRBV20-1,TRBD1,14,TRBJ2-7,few,CSASLGQGTYEQYF,TGCAGTGCTAGTCTCGGACAGGGAACCTACGAGCAGTACTTC
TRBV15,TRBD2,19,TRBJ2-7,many,CATSSRSQKREAPLYEQYF,TGTGCCACCAGCTCCCGTTCCCAAAAGCGGGAGGCCCCCCTTTACGAGCAGTACTTC
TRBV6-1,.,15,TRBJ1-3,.,CASITDRTSGNTIYF,TGTGCCAGCATCACAGACAGGACCTCTGGAAACACCATATATTTT
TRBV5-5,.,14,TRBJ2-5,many,CASSESWQGETQYF,TGTGCCAGCAGCGAAAGCTGGCAGGGGGAGACCCAGTACTTC
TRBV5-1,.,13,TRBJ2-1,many,CASSLAGAVEQFF,TGCGCCAGCAGCTTGGCGGGCGCGGTTGAGCAGTTCTTC
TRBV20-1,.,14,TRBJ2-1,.,CSTPGGVSYNEQFF,TGCAGTACCCCCGGCGGGGTCTCATACAATGAGCAGTTCTTC
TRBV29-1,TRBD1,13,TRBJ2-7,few,CSVEPRQGDEQYF,TGCAGCGTTGAACCCAGACAGGGGGACGAGCAGTACTTC
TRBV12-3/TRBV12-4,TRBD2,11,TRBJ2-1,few,CASKGRDEQFF,TGTGCCAGCAAGGGGAGGGATGAGCAGTTCTTC
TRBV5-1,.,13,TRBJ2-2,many,CASSGRGTGELFF,TGCGCCAGCAGCGGAAGGGGCACCGGGGAGCTGTTTTTT
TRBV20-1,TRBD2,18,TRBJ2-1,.,CSANFPGTSGSSYNEQFF,TGCAGTGCTAACTTTCCCGGGACTAGCGGGAGCTCCTACAATGAGCAGTTCTTC
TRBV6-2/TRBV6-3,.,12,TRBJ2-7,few,CASSFPVRKQYF,TGTGCCAGCAGTTTTCCCGTGAGGAAGCAGTACTTC
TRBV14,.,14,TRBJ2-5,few,CASSQFNGEETQYF,TGTGCCAGCAGCCAATTCAACGGGGAAGAGACCCAGTACTTC
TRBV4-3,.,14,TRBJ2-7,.,CASSPRRGTYEQYF,TGCGCCAGCAGCCCCCGACGGGGAACCTACGAGCAGTACTTC
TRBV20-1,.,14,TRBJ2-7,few,CSARDWGESYEQYF,TGCAGTGCTAGAGATTGGGGGGAGTCCTACGAGCAGTACTTC
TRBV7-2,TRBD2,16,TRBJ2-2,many,CASSLARGEVTGELFF,TGTGCCAGCAGCTTAGCTCGGGGGGAGGTGACCGGGGAGCTGTTTTTT
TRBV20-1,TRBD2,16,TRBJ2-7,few,CSAATNKGLARKEQYF,TGCAGTGCTGCTACAAATAAGGGACTAGCGAGGAAGGAGCAGTACTTC
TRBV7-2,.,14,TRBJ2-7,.,CASSLGGSSHEQYF,TGTGCCAGCAGCTTAGGGGGCAGTTCGCACGAGCAGTACTTC
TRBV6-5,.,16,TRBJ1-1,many,CASSYSSLGGNLEAFF,TGTGCCAGCAGTTACTCCTCGCTCGGGGGCAACCTTGAAGCTTTCTTT
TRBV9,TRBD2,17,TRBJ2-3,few,CASSAPRTSVAGDTQYF,TGTGCCAGCAGCGCACCCAGGACTAGCGTCGCGGGCGATACGCAGTATTTT
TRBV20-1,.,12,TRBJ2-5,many,CSARDGRETQYF,TGCAGTGCTAGAGATGGGAGGGAGACCCAGTACTTC
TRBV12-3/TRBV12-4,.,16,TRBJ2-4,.,CASSLGSGRISGIQYF,TGTGCCAGCAGTTTAGGGTCCGGTCGGATCAGTGGCATTCAGTACTTC
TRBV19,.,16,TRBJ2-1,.,CASSPRGTKFYNEQFF,TGTGCCAGTAGTCCTCGCGGGACAAAGTTTTACAATGAGCAGTTCTTC
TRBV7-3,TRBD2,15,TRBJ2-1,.,CASSTSGGASQEQFF,TGTGCCAGCAGCACTAGCGGGGGGGCCTCGCAGGAGCAGTTCTTC
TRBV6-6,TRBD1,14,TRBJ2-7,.,CASRGTGTSYEQYF,TGTGCCAGCAGAGGGACAGGGACTTCCTACGAGCAGTACTTC
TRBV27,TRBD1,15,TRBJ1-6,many,CASSLSTGTDSPLHF,TGTGCCAGCAGTTTATCGACAGGGACCGATTCACCCCTCCACTTT
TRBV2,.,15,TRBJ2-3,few,CASSDRRANTDTQYF,TGTGCCAGCAGTGATAGGCGGGCCAACACAGATACGCAGTATTTT
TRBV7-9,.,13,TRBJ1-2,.,CASSLGGQDGYTF,TGTGCCAGCAGCTTGGGGGGTCAGGATGGCTACACCTTC
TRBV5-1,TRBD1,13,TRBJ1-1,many,CASRRTGGTEAFF,TGCGCCAGCAGAAGGACAGGGGGGACTGAAGCTTTCTTT
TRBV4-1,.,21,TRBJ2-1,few,CASSQDRPGVAVGMANNEQFF,TGCGCCAGCAGCCAGGACCGACCCGGCGTAGCAGTGGGGATGGCGAACAATGAGCAGTTCTTC
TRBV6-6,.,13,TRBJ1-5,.,CASSTGPDQPQHF,TGTGCCAGCAGTACCGGTCCCGATCAGCCCCAGCATTTT
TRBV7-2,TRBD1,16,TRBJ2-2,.,CASSHRTGGKAGELFF,TGTGCCAGCAGCCACCGGACAGGGGGCAAGGCCGGGGAGCTGTTTTTT
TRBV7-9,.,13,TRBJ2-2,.,CASSTRGDGELFF,TGTGCCAGCAGCACGCGAGGCGACGGGGAGCTGTTTTTT
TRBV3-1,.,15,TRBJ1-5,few,CASSQDTSYNQPQHF,TGTGCCAGCAGCCAAGATACGAGTTACAATCAGCCCCAGCATTTT
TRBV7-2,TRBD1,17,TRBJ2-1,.,CASSPPSQGARYNEQFF,TGTGCCAGCAGCCCGCCCTCGCAGGGGGCTCGATACAATGAGCAGTTCTTC